The 21 T cell receptor beta chains presented below share a single source sample, sequenced in a study of neurological immune-mediated disorders. TCRdb itself ran the 5' RACE reads through MiXCR, one entry per CDR3 protein. The sample lists roughly 20,000 distinct CDR3 sequences, around 7.6% seen once, with roughly a sixth in the top ten. The sequenced sample was CD8+ T cells from blood. The source is a woman younger than 45 with HTLV-1-associated myelopathy (HAM/TSP).

With respect to this clonotype: The DNA is left out, because the CDR3 cannot be placed on it with certainty; the CDR3 is given as TCRdb lists it. J is TRBJ1-2 and V is TRBV5-1; TRBD1, as called in the table, went unchecked against the DNA. Germline loops: CDR1 SGHRS, CDR2 YFSETQ. The CDR3 region is 20 residues in length, termini included. The CDR3: CASSIYLCSVEGTTNYGYTF.

This clonotype occurred many times. The junction shows a germline mismatch at one end, possibly a read error. The DNA of the CDR3 is TGTGCCAGCCAAGCAAAGGGGTACCAGGAGACCCAGTACTTC. This codes for CASQAKGYQETQYF. The V and J genes are TRBV2 and TRBJ2-5, with D possibly being TRBD1 (5 bases). The CDR3 contains 14 residues. Per germline, CDR1 SNHLY and CDR2 FYNNEI. The entire variable domain, with the rest obtained from reference TRBV2 and TRBJ2-5, is as follows: EPEVTQTPSHQVTQMGQEVILRCVPISNHLYFYWYRQILGQKVEFLVSFYNNEISEKSEIFDDQFSVERPDGSNFTLKIRSTKLEDSAMYFCASQAKGYQETQYFGPGTRLLVL.

This clonotype was seen only a few times. The chain couples TRBV13 to TRBJ1-1, with 8 nucleotides matching TRBD1. This CDR3 comprises 18 residues. The germline V gene encodes CDR1 PRHDT and CDR2 FYEKMQ (reference sequence). Trimming at V came to 0 bases and at J to 1 base, leaving 10 bases not matched to a gene. The CDR3 is CASSLGEATGVGNTEAFF. Written as DNA, the CDR3 is TGTGCCAGCAGCTTAGGGGAAGCGACAGGGGTAGGGAACACTGAAGCTTTCTTT.

This clonotype was seen repeatedly, ten times or more. J is TRBJ2-1 and V is TRBV27, with TRBD1 as a possible D gene (5 bases). CDR1 is MNHEY, CDR2 SMNVEV, per germline (reference sequence). Trimming cost V 7 bases and J 5 bases, with 9 bases left between them. The CDR3 runs 12 residues. CDR3 loop: CASTQANNEQFF. In DNA form, the CDR3 reads TGTGCCAGCACACAGGCAAACAATGAGCAGTTCTTC.

Many counts were recorded for this clonotype. The rearrangement uses TRBV28 and TRBJ1-1; D uncertain. The V end lost 2 bases, the J end lost 8 bases, and 9 bases lay between the germline ends. CDR1 and CDR2 from the germline V gene are MDHEN and SYDVKM. The CDR3 is 12 amino acids. This chain's CDR3 is CASSLASREAFF. The DNA of the CDR3 is TGTGCCAGCAGTTTAGCATCTAGAGAAGCTTTCTTT.

In this sample, this clonotype turned up many times. The J gene is TRBJ2-3, the V gene TRBV20-1; no clear D gene. The germline gives CDR1 DFQATT, CDR2 SNEGSKA (reference sequence). The CDR3 runs to 13 residues. Between the trimmed V and J ends, which lost 0 bases and 4 bases, there was a span of 8 bases. The CDR3 reads CSARDPLADTQYF. The CDR3 DNA reads as TGCAGTGCTAGAGACCCCCTGGCAGATACGCAGTATTTT.

This clonotype was seen many times. The rearrangement uses TRBV10-2 and TRBJ1-6; no definite D call. Germline CDR1 and CDR2: WSHSY and SAAADI. The CDR3 length is 13 residues. The V gene lost 4 bases and the J gene lost 9 bases, with 10 bases spanning the gap. The CDR3 region has the DNA TGCGCCAGCAGTGTGGGAGGGTTTTCACCCCTCCACTTT. Translating gives CASSVGGFSPLHF.

This clonotype is termed medium-sized (0.01 to 0.1%). The chain combines TRBV7-9 with TRBJ2-3; D possibly corresponds to TRBD2 (5 bases). Germline V gene lookup returns CDR1 SEHNR and CDR2 FQNEAQ (reference sequence). This CDR3 comprises 14 residues. V was clipped by 5 bases and J by 4 bases, with 13 bases between them. In DNA, the CDR3 is TGTGCCAGCAGCCCCGGGGAGAACCCAGATACGCAGTATTTT. Protein: CASSPGENPDTQYF.

Many counts were recorded for this clonotype. The rearrangement links TRBV12-3 or TRBV12-4 to TRBJ1-1, with D perhaps TRBD1 (5 bases). Between the trimmed V and J ends, which lost 3 bases and 4 bases, there was a span of 12 bases. CDR3 length: 14 amino acids. The CDR3 DNA reads TGTGCCAGCAGTTTGGGTAGGGGAGGCACTGAAGCTTTCTTT. Translation gives CASSLGRGGTEAFF.

This clonotype was counted ten times or more. The chain combines TRBV5-1 with TRBJ2-3; TRBD1 matches at 8 bases. The V gene's germline CDR1 is SGHRS and CDR2 YFSETQ. The J segment lost 4 bases and the V segment lost 2 bases, leaving 9 bases of the junction unmatched. The length of the CDR3 is 16 residues. Here the CDR3 DNA reads TGCGCCAGCAGCTTCTCAACGGACAGGGTAGCAGATACGCAGTATTTT. This gives the protein CASSFSTDRVADTQYF.

This clonotype occurred many times. The J gene is TRBJ2-7, the V gene TRBV20-1; TRBD2 is a possible D gene (6 bases). This CDR3 comprises 14 residues. CDR1 is DFQATT, CDR2 SNEGSKA, per germline (reference sequence). V dropped 0 bases and J dropped 0 bases, with 9 bases sitting between them. The DNA of the CDR3 is TGCAGTGCTAGAGATACGGGGGACTCCTACGAGCAGTACTTC. Its translation: CSARDTGDSYEQYF.

This clonotype was recorded at least ten times. The CDR3: CSTTLGNEQFF. The CDR3 DNA sequence: TGCAGCACTACCCTAGGGAATGAGCAGTTCTTC. This chain connects TRBV29-1 to TRBJ2-1; D uncertain. Germline V gene data show CDR1 as SQVTM and CDR2 as ANQGSEA. The CDR3 contains 11 residues. Trimming shortened V by 8 bases and J by 7 bases, and 12 bases separated the two germline ends.

In this sample, this clonotype turned up many times. The V call is TRBV6-2 or TRBV6-3, the J call TRBJ2-2; no definite D call. The CDR3 has 16 amino acids. With 8 bases removed from V and 7 bases from J, the gap between germline ends came to 23 bases. Germline CDR1 is MNHEY and CDR2 is SVGEGT. The CDR3 coding sequence is TGTGCCAGCCTATCCCCTCGATCCGCCTCGGGCGGGGAGCTGTTTTTT. The encoded protein is CASLSPRSASGGELFF.

This sequence joins TRBV20-1 and TRBJ1-2; weak D call: TRBD1 (5 bases). The V gene's germline CDR1 is DFQATT and CDR2 SNEGSKA (reference sequence). This CDR3 contains 15 residues. V was trimmed by 0 bases and J by 5 bases, leaving 16 bases between them. CDR3 in DNA: TGCAGTGCTAGAGATTTGGAGGAGGGGCCATATGGCTACACCTTC. Its protein is CSARDLEEGPYGYTF.

This clonotype was observed at least ten times. The chain is built from TRBV6-4 and TRBJ2-3; 7 bases map to TRBD2. Trimming took 8 bases from V and 4 from J; bases not matched to a gene: 9. The CDR3 contains 14 residues. Germline CDR1 is MRHNA and CDR2 is SNTAGT. CDR3 DNA sequence: TGTGCCAGCGGCGGCGGGGAGGGCGCAGATACGCAGTATTTT. It is translated as CASGGGEGADTQYF.

This clonotype was recorded many times. This chain links TRBV11-1 with TRBJ2-3; TRBD2 might be the D (5 bases). This CDR3 has 15 residues. Germline CDR1 is SGHAT and CDR2 is FQDESV (reference sequence). V gave up 5 bases and J gave up 5 bases, with 17 bases separating them. This CDR3 reads CASSPVPEREDTQYF. CDR3 in DNA: TGTGCCAGCAGCCCCGTACCAGAGAGGGAAGATACGCAGTATTTT.

There are many counts of this clonotype. The J gene is TRBJ2-3, the V gene TRBV9; D perhaps matches TRBD1 (5 bases). Trimming shortened V by 3 bases and J by 4 bases, and 12 bases separated the two germline ends. CDR1 and CDR2 from the germline V gene are SGDLS and YYNGEE. This CDR3 is 14 amino acids long. This CDR3 is CASSGPVGPDTQYF. CDR3 nucleotide sequence: TGTGCCAGCAGCGGGCCGGTGGGGCCAGATACGCAGTATTTT. Drawing the rest from reference TRBV9 and TRBJ2-3, the complete variable domain is DSGVTQTPKHLITATGQRVTLRCSPRSGDLSVYWYQQSLDQGLQFLIQYYNGEERAKGNILERFSAQQFPDLHSELNLSSLELGDSALYFCASSGPVGPDTQYFGPGTRLTVL.

This clonotype was seen at least ten times. The genes are TRBV20-1 and TRBJ2-7; D is undetermined. CDR3 length: 14 residues. Per the germline V gene, CDR1 is DFQATT and CDR2 is SNEGSKA (reference sequence). The germline V and J ends were trimmed by 0 bases and 3 bases, with 12 bases remaining between them. The CDR3 spells CSARDLTENYEQYF. In nucleotides, the CDR3 is TGCAGTGCTAGAGATCTCACGGAGAACTACGAGCAGTACTTC.

In its sample, this clonotype was seen many times. In DNA, the CDR3 is TGTGCCAGCAGCTTAGCGGGGGGGGAGTATGGCGGGGAGCTGTTTTTT. It translates to CASSLAGGEYGGELFF. This chain joins TRBV6-5 and TRBJ2-2; 11 bases line up with TRBD2. In germline, CDR1 is MNHEY, CDR2 SVGAGI. V lost 6 bases, J lost 7 bases, and 10 bases stayed unmatched. The CDR3 spans 16 residues.

This clonotype was detected many times. V usage is TRBV29-1 and J usage is TRBJ1-2; D not certain. V lost 5 bases to trimming and J lost 10 bases, with 17 bases between them. The CDR3 sequence is 12 residues long. Looked up from germline, CDR1 is SQVTM and CDR2 is ANQGSEA. CDR3 coding DNA: TGCAGCGTTATTGGGGAGCTAAGTCACTACACCTTC. Protein: CSVIGELSHYTF.

At least ten counts were recorded for this clonotype. The chain recombines TRBV7-9 with TRBJ2-2, with 13 bases aligning to TRBD2. The germline CDR1 and CDR2 sequences are SEHNR and FQNEAQ (reference sequence). With V trimmed by 4 bases and J by 0 bases, 2 bases remained unmatched. CDR3 length: 17 residues. CDR3 loop: CASSSGLAGPNTGELFF. Written as DNA, the CDR3 is TGTGCCAGCAGCTCGGGACTAGCGGGACCGAACACCGGGGAGCTGTTTTTT.